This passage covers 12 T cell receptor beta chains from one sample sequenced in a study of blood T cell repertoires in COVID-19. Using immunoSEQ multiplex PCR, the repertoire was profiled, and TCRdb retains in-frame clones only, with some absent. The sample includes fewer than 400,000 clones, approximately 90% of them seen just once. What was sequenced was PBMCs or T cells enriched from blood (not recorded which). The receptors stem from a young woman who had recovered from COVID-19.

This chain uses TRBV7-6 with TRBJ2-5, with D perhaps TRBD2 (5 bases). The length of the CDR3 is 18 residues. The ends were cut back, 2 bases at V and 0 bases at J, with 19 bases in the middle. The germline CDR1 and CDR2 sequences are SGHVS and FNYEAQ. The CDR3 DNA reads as TGTGCCAGCAGCTTACCCTTAACGGCGGGCCCGTACCAAGAGACCCAGTACTTC. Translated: CASSLPLTAGPYQETQYF.

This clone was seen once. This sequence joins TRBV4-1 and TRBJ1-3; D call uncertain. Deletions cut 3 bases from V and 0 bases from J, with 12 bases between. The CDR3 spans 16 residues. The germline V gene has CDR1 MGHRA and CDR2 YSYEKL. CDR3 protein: CASSHPLRDSGNTIYF. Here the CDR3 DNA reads TGCGCCAGCAGCCACCCCCTCCGGGACTCTGGAAACACCATATATTTT.

CDR3 loop: CASSLAPGDGYTF. The CDR3 DNA reads as TGTGCCAGCAGCTTAGCCCCAGGGGATGGCTACACCTTC. The genes are TRBV7-9 and TRBJ1-2, with D perhaps TRBD1 (6 bases). The germline V and J ends were trimmed by 0 bases and 6 bases, with 8 bases remaining between them. CDR3 size: 13 residues. CDR1 SEHNR and CDR2 FQNEAQ come from the germline V gene (reference sequence).

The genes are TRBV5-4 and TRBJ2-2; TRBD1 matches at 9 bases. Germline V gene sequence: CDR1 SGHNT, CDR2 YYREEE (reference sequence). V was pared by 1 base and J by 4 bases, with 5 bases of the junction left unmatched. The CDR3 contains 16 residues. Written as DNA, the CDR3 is TGTGCCAGCAGCTTGCAATGGACAGGGGCCACCGGGGAGCTGTTTTTT. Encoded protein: CASSLQWTGATGELFF.

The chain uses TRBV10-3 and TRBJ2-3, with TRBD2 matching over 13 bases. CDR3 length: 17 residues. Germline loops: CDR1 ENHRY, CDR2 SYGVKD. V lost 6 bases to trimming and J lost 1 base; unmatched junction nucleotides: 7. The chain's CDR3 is CAIRDGLAGAGTDTQYF. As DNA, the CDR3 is TGTGCCATCAGGGATGGACTAGCGGGAGCAGGCACAGATACGCAGTATTTT.

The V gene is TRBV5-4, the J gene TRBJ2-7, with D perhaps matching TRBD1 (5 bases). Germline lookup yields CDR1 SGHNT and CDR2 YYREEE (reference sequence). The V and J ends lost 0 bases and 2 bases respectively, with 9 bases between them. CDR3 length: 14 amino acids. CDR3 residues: CASSLDRSPYEQYF. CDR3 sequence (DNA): TGTGCCAGCAGCTTGGACAGGTCCCCCTACGAGCAGTACTTC.

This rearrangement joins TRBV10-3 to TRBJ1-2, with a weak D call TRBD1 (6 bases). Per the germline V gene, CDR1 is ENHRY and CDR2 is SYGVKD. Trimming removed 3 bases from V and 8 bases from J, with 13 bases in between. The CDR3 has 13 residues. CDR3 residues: CAISDLDSVGYTF. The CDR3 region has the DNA TGTGCCATCAGTGATTTGGACAGCGTCGGCTACACCTTC.

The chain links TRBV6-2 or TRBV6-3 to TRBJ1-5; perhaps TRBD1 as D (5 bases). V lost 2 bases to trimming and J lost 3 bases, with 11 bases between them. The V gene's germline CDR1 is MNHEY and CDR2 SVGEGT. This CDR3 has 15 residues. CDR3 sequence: CASSYRVGANQPQHF. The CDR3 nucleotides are TGTGCCAGCAGTTACCGGGTTGGGGCCAATCAGCCCCAGCATTTT.

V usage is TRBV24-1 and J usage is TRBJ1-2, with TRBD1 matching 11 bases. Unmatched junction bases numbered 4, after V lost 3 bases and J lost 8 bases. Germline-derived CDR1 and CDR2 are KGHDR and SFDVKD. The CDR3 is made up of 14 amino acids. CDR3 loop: CATSDGQGAEGYTF. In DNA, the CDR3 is TGTGCCACCAGTGATGGACAGGGGGCTGAAGGCTACACCTTC.

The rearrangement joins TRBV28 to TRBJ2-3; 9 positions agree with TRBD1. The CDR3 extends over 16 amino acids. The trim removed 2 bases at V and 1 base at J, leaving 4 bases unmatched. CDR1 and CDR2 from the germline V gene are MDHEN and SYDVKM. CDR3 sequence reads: CASSLRTGVGTDTQYF. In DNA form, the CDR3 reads TGTGCCAGCAGTTTACGGACAGGGGTGGGCACAGATACGCAGTATTTT.

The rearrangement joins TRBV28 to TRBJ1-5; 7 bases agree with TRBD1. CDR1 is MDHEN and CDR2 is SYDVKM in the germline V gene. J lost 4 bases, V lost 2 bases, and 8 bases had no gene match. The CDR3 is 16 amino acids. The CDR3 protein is CASSLAQTGLNQPQHF. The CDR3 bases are TGTGCCAGCAGTTTAGCTCAGACAGGGTTGAATCAGCCCCAGCATTTT.

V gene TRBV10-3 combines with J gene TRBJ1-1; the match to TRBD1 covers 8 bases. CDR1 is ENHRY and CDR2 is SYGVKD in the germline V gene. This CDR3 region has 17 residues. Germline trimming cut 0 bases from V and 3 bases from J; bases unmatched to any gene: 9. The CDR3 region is CAISESRRVTGDTEAFF. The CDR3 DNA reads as TGTGCCATCAGTGAGTCTCGCAGGGTGACAGGGGACACTGAAGCTTTCTTT.